These 25 T cell receptor beta chains were sequenced from one sample in a study of T cell responses to AZD1222 COVID-19 vaccine (dated by TCRdb to the early 2020s). Library construction relied on the immunoSEQ multiplex PCR assay. The table was pulled from immuneACCESS by TCRdb, which kept in-frame rearrangements only. Such tables lose some clones; where checked, under half of the loss comes from unresolved V genes, and the rest has no known cause. This sample has tens of thousands of clones in its table, and roughly 90% of those were observed once. The top ten clonotypes cover 6.9% of the sample. The time point label here, explained by the study, means: about 28 days (+/-7) after the second vaccine dose. This sample comprised peripheral blood, obtained 28 days after the second AZD1222 dose. These receptors were taken from an adult who received the AZD1222 COVID-19 vaccine.

The V gene is TRBV21-1, the J gene TRBJ1-2. TRBV21-1 is marked as a pseudogene. The CDR3 is 12 residues long. The CDR3 region has the DNA TGTGCCAGCAGCAAGATGGCCCGGGGCTACACCTTC. This sequence encodes CASSKMARGYTF.

The chain links TRBV3-1 (or the pseudogene TRBV3-2) to TRBJ1-4, with D hard to call. Per the germline V gene, CDR1 is LGHDT and CDR2 is YNNKEL (reference sequence). This CDR3 spans 15 amino acids. V was clipped by 3 bases and J by 0 bases, with 8 bases between them. The CDR3 sequence: CASSQTLATNEKLFF. As DNA, the CDR3 is TGTGCCAGCAGCCAGACGCTTGCAACTAATGAAAAACTGTTTTTT.

The chain combines TRBV7-2 with TRBJ2-3; the match to TRBD2 covers 7 bases. V lost 6 bases to trimming and J lost 6 bases; unmatched junction nucleotides: 15. Germline V gene sequence: CDR1 SGHTA, CDR2 FQGNSA. CDR3 length equals 16 residues. This CDR3 is CASRTQAGLGRDTQYF. The CDR3 DNA follows: TGTGCCAGCAGAACCCAAGCAGGACTAGGGAGGGATACGCAGTATTTT.

The V gene is TRBV28, the J gene TRBJ1-6; D ambiguous. The germline V and J ends were trimmed by 2 bases and 8 bases, with 10 bases remaining between them. CDR1 and CDR2 from the germline V gene are MDHEN and SYDVKM. There are 14 residues in the CDR3. CDR3 DNA: TGTGCCAGCAGTTTAAGGGCATCGCATTCACCCCTCCACTTT. This encodes CASSLRASHSPLHF.

This clone showed up just a few times. The V and J genes are TRBV27 and TRBJ1-2; TRBD1 aligns across 9 bases. The CDR3 spans 15 residues. V shed 5 bases, J shed 8 bases, and the junction held 12 bases outside the gene matches. The germline CDR1 and CDR2 sequences are MNHEY and SMNVEV (reference sequence). The DNA for the CDR3 is TGTGCCAGCAGTCCCATGGTAGACAGGGGGTTGGGCTACACCTTC. Protein: CASSPMVDRGLGYTF.

The chain joins TRBV5-4 to TRBJ2-1; 10 bases line up with TRBD2. CDR1 and CDR2 from the germline V gene are SGHNT and YYREEE (reference sequence). V was clipped by 2 bases and J by 9 bases; unmatched bases: 5. The CDR3 totals 14 residues. The CDR3 nucleotides are TGTGCCAGCAGCTTACGGCTAGCGGGAGTTGAGCAGTTCTTC. Protein: CASSLRLAGVEQFF.

The chain couples TRBV7-8 to TRBJ1-2; weak D call: TRBD1 (5 bases). Trimming shortened V by 1 base and J by 9 bases, and 18 bases separated the two germline ends. The length of the CDR3 is 15 residues. Germline V gene data show CDR1 as SGHVS and CDR2 as FQNEAQ. This CDR3 reads CASSLVGGMGSRYTF. CDR3 in DNA: TGTGCCAGCAGCTTAGTGGGGGGAATGGGTTCCCGCTACACCTTC.

This clone was counted only a few times. This chain links TRBV4-2 with TRBJ1-2; TRBD1 agrees at 8 bases. V gave up 4 bases and J gave up 5 bases; unmatched junction bases: 9. Germline V gives CDR1 LGHNA, CDR2 YNFKEQ. CDR3 length: 15 residues. DNA for the CDR3: TGTGCCAGCAGCCCACCGGACAGGGCCAGGTATGGCTACACCTTC. This encodes CASSPPDRARYGYTF.

The chain recombines TRBV11-2 with TRBJ2-1; 11 bases map to TRBD2. Unmatched junction bases numbered 13, after V lost 6 bases and J lost 9 bases. The germline V gene encodes CDR1 SGHAT and CDR2 FQNNGV. This CDR3 spans 16 amino acids. In nucleotides, the CDR3 is TGTGCCAGCAGACCAGTAAAAGGGACTAGCGGCCTTGAGCAGTTCTTC. Amino acid sequence: CASRPVKGTSGLEQFF.

The CDR3 DNA reads as TGTGCCAGCAGCCAAGAGTTCCTCATCTCACAGACCCAGTACTTC. Protein sequence: CASSQEFLISQTQYF. V is TRBV3-1 (or the pseudogene TRBV3-2) and J is TRBJ2-5; D not certain. CDR3 length: 15 amino acids. Trimming took 0 bases from V and 6 from J, leaving 14 bases between them. The germline V gene encodes CDR1 LGHDT and CDR2 YNNKEL (reference sequence).

The V and J genes are TRBV19 and TRBJ1-2; no clear D gene. The V gene's germline CDR1 is LNHDA and CDR2 SQIVND (reference sequence). This CDR3 spans 15 amino acids. The germline V and J ends were trimmed by 3 bases and 2 bases, with 13 bases remaining between them. The CDR3 protein is CASSIFLTGNYGYTF. CDR3 sequence (DNA): TGTGCCAGTAGTATTTTTCTGACGGGGAACTATGGCTACACCTTC.

The V call is TRBV6-6, the J call TRBJ2-7; TRBD1 is a possible D gene (5 bases). CDR3 size: 12 residues. CDR1 and CDR2 (germline): MNHNY, SVGAGI (reference sequence). The V end lost 4 bases, the J end lost 3 bases, and 7 bases lay between the germline ends. Written as DNA, the CDR3 is TGTGCCAGCAGTTTTACAGGCTACGAGCAGTACTTC. It codes for CASSFTGYEQYF.

This rearrangement joins TRBV7-2 to TRBJ1-1; no clear D gene. The CDR3 spans 13 residues. CDR1 and CDR2 from the germline V gene are SGHTA and FQGNSA. Deletions cut 8 bases from V and 7 bases from J, with 17 bases between. The CDR3 DNA sequence: TGTGCCAGCGCAATCGGAGGAGGTCTTGAAGCTTTCTTT. Amino acids: CASAIGGGLEAFF.

This sequence joins TRBV6-5 and TRBJ1-1, with no clear D. The CDR3 is made up of 13 amino acids. CDR1 and CDR2 from the germline V gene are MNHEY and SVGAGI. Trimming pared 0 bases from V and 1 base from J, leaving 3 bases between. The CDR3 DNA sequence: TGTGCCAGCAGTTACTCACAGAACACTGAAGCTTTCTTT. It is translated as CASSYSQNTEAFF.

The chain joins TRBV5-1 to TRBJ2-2; the match to TRBD2 covers 7 bases. The CDR3 spans 18 residues. CDR1 is SGHRS, CDR2 YFSETQ, per germline. The junction had 14 bases not matched to a gene; V was cut back by 0 bases and J by 6 bases. This chain's CDR3 is CASSLGVLPGLSAGELFF. The DNA of the CDR3 is TGCGCCAGCAGCTTGGGCGTCCTACCGGGACTATCAGCCGGGGAGCTGTTTTTT.

V and J are TRBV7-8 and TRBJ1-5; D is perhaps TRBD1 (6 bases). CDR1 SGHVS and CDR2 FQNEAQ come from the germline V gene. V lost 5 bases, J lost 4 bases, and 15 bases lay in between. The CDR3 extends over 15 amino acids. DNA of the CDR3: TGTGCCAGCAGCACCGAGGGGGGTCGAAATCAGCCCCAGCATTTT. Encoded protein: CASSTEGGRNQPQHF. The entire variable domain, with the rest obtained from reference TRBV7-8 and TRBJ1-5, is as follows: GAGVSQSPRYKVAKRGQDVALRCDPISGHVSLFWYQQALGQGPEFLTYFQNEAQLDKSGLPSDRFFAERPEGSVSTLKIQRTQQEDSAVYLCASSTEGGRNQPQHFGDGTRLSIL.

The chain couples TRBV7-9 to TRBJ2-5; D perhaps matches TRBD2 (6 bases). V dropped 5 bases and J dropped 6 bases, with 16 bases sitting between them. The CDR3 is 14 residues long. Germline lookup yields CDR1 SEHNR and CDR2 FQNEAQ (reference sequence). The CDR3, as DNA: TGTGCCAGCAGCCCCGGGCTGGAGGGGAAGACCCAGTACTTC. Amino acids: CASSPGLEGKTQYF.

This chain connects TRBV28 to TRBJ1-3, with 7 bases matching TRBD1. The germline CDR1 and CDR2 sequences are MDHEN and SYDVKM. This CDR3 contains 15 residues. Trimming took 6 bases from V and 4 from J; bases not matched to a gene: 9. This chain's CDR3 is CASRSTGTRGNTIYF. The CDR3 nucleotides read TGTGCCAGCAGATCGACAGGGACGAGAGGAAACACCATATATTTT.

J is TRBJ1-1 and V is TRBV4-2; possibly TRBD1 for D (6 bases). The length of the CDR3 is 15 residues. V was shortened by 4 bases and J by 10 bases, with 22 bases between the two germline ends. Germline-derived CDR1 and CDR2 are LGHNA and YNFKEQ. CDR3 loop: CASSLPDSTPQSAFF. In DNA form, the CDR3 reads TGTGCCAGCAGCCTGCCGGACAGTACCCCACAGTCAGCTTTCTTT.

As to this clone: One junction end disagrees with the germline gene, perhaps due to a read error. The V and J genes are TRBV18 and TRBJ1-2, with 9 bases identical to TRBD1. The CDR3 has 14 residues. CDR1 and CDR2 from the germline V gene are KGHSH and LQKENI. CDR3: CASSRTGDLILPKF. As DNA, the CDR3 is TGTGCCAGCTCACGGACAGGGGATCTAATCCTTCCCAAGTTC.

CDR3 residues: CASSFDGDQPQHF. The CDR3 DNA is TGCGCCAGCAGCTTTGACGGAGATCAGCCCCAGCATTTT. The chain is built from TRBV5-1 and TRBJ1-5; no firm D call. V was shortened by 2 bases and J by 5 bases, with 8 bases between the two germline ends. The length of the CDR3 is 13 residues. Per the germline V gene, CDR1 is SGHRS and CDR2 is YFSETQ.

This clone was seen only once. This sequence joins TRBV24-1 and TRBJ2-4; D is perhaps TRBD1 (7 bases). V lost 3 bases to trimming and J lost 2 bases, with 10 bases between them. Per germline, CDR1 KGHDR and CDR2 SFDVKD. This CDR3 contains 15 residues. The CDR3 region is CATSDPGGSKNIQYF. The CDR3 DNA reads as TGTGCCACCAGTGATCCAGGGGGGTCCAAAAACATTCAGTACTTC.

This chain connects TRBV27 to TRBJ1-6, with D perhaps matching TRBD1 (6 bases). The V gene's germline CDR1 is MNHEY and CDR2 SMNVEV (reference sequence). With 3 bases removed from V and 19 bases from J, the gap between germline ends came to 19 bases. This CDR3 is 13 amino acids long. Here the CDR3 DNA reads TGTGCCAGCAGTTTGAGTGTCGGACAGAGGAAACACTTT. It translates to CASSLSVGQRKHF.

The count of this clone is one. The chain links TRBV5-8 to TRBJ1-1; TRBD1 matches 8 bases. Germline V gene lookup returns CDR1 SGHTS and CDR2 YDEGEE. V lost 4 bases and J lost 2; bases outside the gene matches: 10. CDR3 length: 16 amino acids. The DNA for the CDR3 is TGTGCCAGCAGCCAAGACTGGACAGGGATTAACACTGAAGCTTTCTTT. The encoded protein is CASSQDWTGINTEAFF.

This chain joins TRBV6-4 and TRBJ1-4; a weak D match, TRBD1 (5 bases). Trimming pared 0 bases from V and 6 bases from J, leaving 8 bases between. The germline CDR1 and CDR2 sequences are MRHNA and SNTAGT. The CDR3 contains 14 residues. The CDR3 DNA follows: TGTGCCAGCAGTGACTCGATGGGACATGAAAAACTGTTTTTT. It specifies CASSDSMGHEKLFF.